The 27 T cell receptor beta chains given below trace back to one sample, sequenced in a study of cytomegalovirus exposure and HLA in healthy donors. Primers for the PCR totalled 60 Vbeta and 13 Jbeta. TCRdb's copy holds only in-frame clones and misses some; the assay was immunoSEQ multiplex PCR. The sample gives about 240,000 clones, 82% of which show up once; 5% to 6% is in the top ten. Sequencing was carried out using PBMCs. These receptors all come from a woman aged 40 to 49 in good health and CMV-seropositive.

The chain employs TRBV29-1 and TRBJ1-1; 7 bases are a match to TRBD1. Trimming cost V 6 bases and J 6 bases; bases outside gene matches: 13. The V gene's germline CDR1 is SQVTM and CDR2 ANQGSEA. The CDR3 totals 14 residues. Here the CDR3 reads CSVTGDSPWAEAFF. Here the CDR3 DNA reads TGCAGCGTGACCGGGGACAGCCCCTGGGCTGAAGCTTTCTTT.

This rearrangement joins TRBV19 to TRBJ2-1; 7 bases are a match to TRBD1. This CDR3 is 13 amino acids long. With V trimmed by 6 bases and J by 8 bases, 7 bases remained unmatched. Germline V lookup: CDR1 LNHDA, CDR2 SQIVND (reference sequence). The CDR3, as DNA: TGTGCCAGTAGAGACAGGGCATTTTATGAGCAGTTCTTC. Its translation is CASRDRAFYEQFF.

This clone has a handful of counts. The chain employs TRBV4-3 and TRBJ2-3, with 10 bases identical to TRBD2. V dropped 1 base and J dropped 13; count of bases not matched to a gene: 8. CDR3 size: 14 residues. Germline V gene sequence: CDR1 LGHNA, CDR2 YSLEER. CDR3 sequence reads: CASSQGLAGGDEYF. The CDR3 coding sequence is TGCGCCAGCAGCCAAGGACTAGCGGGTGGAGACGAGTATTTT.

The chain couples TRBV7-3 to TRBJ2-7; the match to TRBD2 covers 9 bases. Per the germline V gene, CDR1 is SGHTA and CDR2 is FQGTGA. With 4 bases clipped from V and 7 bases from J, the junction kept 8 bases outside the gene matches. The length of the CDR3 is 14 residues. The CDR3 is CASSSSGTAREQYF. The CDR3 DNA reads as TGTGCCAGCAGCTCTAGCGGGACCGCCCGGGAGCAGTACTTC.

This chain uses TRBV7-2 with TRBJ1-4; D call uncertain. This CDR3 has 15 amino acids. Germline V gene lookup returns CDR1 SGHTA and CDR2 FQGNSA. V lost 1 base, J lost 6 bases, and 12 bases lay in between. CDR3 sequence: CASSLGGRRDEKLFF. The CDR3 DNA reads TGTGCCAGCAGCTTAGGAGGCAGAAGAGATGAAAAACTGTTTTTT.

V and J are TRBV5-1 and TRBJ1-1; TRBD1 agrees at 7 bases. Germline trimming cut 4 bases from V and 4 bases from J; bases unmatched to any gene: 7. CDR3 size: 14 residues. The V gene's germline CDR1 is SGHRS and CDR2 YFSETQ. In nucleotides, the CDR3 is TGCGCCAGCAGCGAGACAGGGACGGTCACTGAAGCTTTCTTT. Encoded protein: CASSETGTVTEAFF.

This clone was seen once. J is TRBJ1-2 and V is TRBV4-3; weak D call: TRBD1 (5 bases). The CDR3 is made up of 15 amino acids. With 0 bases removed from V and 3 bases from J, the gap between germline ends came to 11 bases. Germline CDR1 and CDR2: LGHNA and YSLEER. The CDR3 sequence: CASSQEQETHYGYTF. The CDR3 coding sequence is TGCGCCAGCAGCCAAGAACAGGAGACACACTATGGCTACACCTTC.

V is TRBV19 and J is TRBJ2-7, with a possible D match to TRBD2 (5 bases). Trimming removed 3 bases at V and 6 bases at J, with 12 bases between. The CDR3 runs 13 residues. The germline CDR1 and CDR2 sequences are LNHDA and SQIVND (reference sequence). CDR3 in DNA: TGTGCCAGTAGTATTAGGACGGGAACCGAGCAGTACTTC. Its translation is CASSIRTGTEQYF.

In DNA form, the CDR3 reads TGTGCCAGCAGTACCGGGACTAGCGATTACGAGCAGTACTTC. Encoded protein: CASSTGTSDYEQYF. The chain has TRBV27 and TRBJ2-7, with 10 bases that match TRBD2. This CDR3 is built from 14 residues. Losses at the gene ends were 5 bases for V and 4 bases for J; bases not matched to a gene: 5. CDR1 is MNHEY, CDR2 SMNVEV, per germline (reference sequence).

The genes are TRBV5-6 and TRBJ2-7; 11 nucleotides match TRBD1. CDR1 is SGHDT, CDR2 YYEEEE, per germline. Trimming cost V 4 bases and J 7 bases; bases outside gene matches: 10. The CDR3 loop spans 15 amino acids. CDR3 sequence (DNA): TGTGCCAGCAGCGCCCCTGGACAGGGGGCAGGGGAGCAGTACTTC. As protein: CASSAPGQGAGEQYF.

The rearrangement joins TRBV7-8 to TRBJ1-4; TRBD1 aligns across 9 bases. V lost 3 bases to trimming and J lost 5 bases; unmatched junction nucleotides: 7. CDR3 size: 16 residues. The germline V gene has CDR1 SGHVS and CDR2 FQNEAQ. In DNA form, the CDR3 reads TGTGCCAGCAGCTTCCGGGACAGGGTTGGGAATGAAAAACTGTTTTTT. It is translated as CASSFRDRVGNEKLFF.

This chain links TRBV9 with TRBJ2-2; 9 bases match TRBD2. The CDR3 length is 16 residues. Unmatched junction bases numbered 5, after V lost 0 bases and J lost 5 bases. From germline, CDR1 is SGDLS and CDR2 YYNGEE. This CDR3 reads CASSVDAGGLTGELFF. Written as DNA, the CDR3 is TGTGCCAGCAGCGTAGATGCGGGAGGGCTTACCGGGGAGCTGTTTTTT.

The chain combines TRBV7-3 with TRBJ2-3, with TRBD1 matching over 11 bases. The length of the CDR3 is 16 residues. Trimming at V came to 5 bases and at J to 0 bases, leaving 4 bases not matched to a gene. Germline V gene data show CDR1 as SGHTA and CDR2 as FQGTGA. This CDR3 is CASSTRTGGSTDTQYF. As DNA, the CDR3 is TGTGCCAGCAGCACCCGGACAGGGGGCAGCACAGATACGCAGTATTTT.

J is TRBJ1-1 and V is TRBV9; D ambiguous. Germline values: CDR1 SGDLS, CDR2 YYNGEE. V shed 3 bases and J shed 6 bases, with 15 bases lying between them. CDR3 length: 14 residues. The CDR3 region is CASSGTIRGAEAFF. CDR3 DNA sequence: TGTGCCAGCAGCGGAACAATCCGCGGCGCTGAAGCTTTCTTT.

As DNA, the CDR3 is TGTGCCAGCAGCTCACGGGATGGCTACACCTTC. Its protein is CASSSRDGYTF. The chain couples TRBV9 to TRBJ1-2; D is unresolved. The CDR3 consists of 11 residues. With 4 bases removed from V and 6 bases from J, the gap between germline ends came to 7 bases. Germline CDR1 is SGDLS and CDR2 is YYNGEE.

The chain joins TRBV9 to TRBJ2-7, with 7 bases that match TRBD1. Trimming removed 0 bases from V and 7 bases from J; junction bases left unmatched: 10. The CDR3 length is 15 residues. Germline V CDR1 and CDR2: SGDLS, YYNGEE. CDR3 sequence: CASSVAPTGWVEQYF. The DNA for the CDR3 is TGTGCCAGCAGCGTAGCCCCGACAGGGTGGGTGGAGCAGTACTTC.

The V call is TRBV4-1, the J call TRBJ1-2; D uncertain. The CDR3 has 16 amino acids. V lost 0 bases to trimming and J lost 4 bases, with 15 bases between them. Germline V gene sequence: CDR1 MGHRA, CDR2 YSYEKL. The CDR3 nucleotides are TGCGCCAGCAGCCAAGAAAGCACAATACGGAGCTATGGCTACACCTTC. The encoded protein is CASSQESTIRSYGYTF.

This clone was observed a single time. The DNA of the CDR3 is TGCGCCAGCAGCCAAGAATCTGGGGCGGACTATGGCTACACCTTC. Protein: CASSQESGADYGYTF. The chain links TRBV4-3 to TRBJ1-2; possibly TRBD1 for D (5 bases). CDR3 size: 15 residues. V lost 0 bases to trimming and J lost 3 bases, with 11 bases between them. From germline, CDR1 is LGHNA and CDR2 YSLEER.

The sample holds a few counts of this clone. This chain connects TRBV19 to TRBJ1-2; TRBD1 is a possible D gene (5 bases). The V and J ends lost 2 bases and 4 bases respectively, with 11 bases between them. This CDR3 has 14 amino acids. Germline-derived CDR1 and CDR2 are LNHDA and SQIVND (reference sequence). The CDR3 loop reads CASSITADSYGYTF. CDR3 DNA sequence: TGTGCCAGTAGTATAACAGCAGACAGCTATGGCTACACCTTC. The complete variable domain, with remaining parts taken from reference TRBV19 and TRBJ1-2, reads DGGITQSPKYLFRKEGQNVTLSCEQNLNHDAMYWYRQDPGQGLRLIYYSQIVNDFQKGDIAEGYSVSREKKESFPLTVTSAQKNPTAFYLCASSITADSYGYTFGSGTRLTVV.

CDR3 coding DNA: TGTGCCAGCAGCCCGAACAGGGCCAATTACGAGCAGTACTTC. It translates to CASSPNRANYEQYF. The chain has TRBV7-6 and TRBJ2-7; perhaps TRBD1 as D (6 bases). Germline values: CDR1 SGHVS, CDR2 FNYEAQ. V was cut by 5 bases and J by 4 bases, with 15 bases left in between. The CDR3 extends over 14 amino acids.

The rearrangement links TRBV5-1 to TRBJ1-1, with 7 bases fitting TRBD1. Germline-derived CDR1 and CDR2 are SGHRS and YFSETQ. The CDR3 covers 16 residues. Trimming at V came to 3 bases and at J to 0 bases, leaving 8 bases not matched to a gene. This CDR3 is CASSSSQGNLNTEAFF. The CDR3 DNA reads TGCGCCAGCAGCTCGTCACAGGGGAACTTGAACACTGAAGCTTTCTTT.

The chain has TRBV2 and TRBJ1-1; D remains ambiguous. Trimming stripped 4 bases from V and 0 bases from J, with 6 bases between. Germline CDR1 reads SNHLY; CDR2 reads FYNNEI. This CDR3 region has 13 residues. The CDR3 bases are TGTGCCAGCAGTGTTAATATGAACACTGAAGCTTTCTTT. It translates to CASSVNMNTEAFF.

This sequence joins TRBV29-1 and TRBJ1-1; D is possibly TRBD1 (6 bases). The CDR3 contains 14 residues. Between the trimmed V and J ends, which lost 6 bases and 11 bases, there was a span of 25 bases. From germline, CDR1 is SQVTM and CDR2 ANQGSEA. The CDR3 protein is CSVQKGAGVYGAFF. CDR3 sequence (DNA): TGCAGCGTCCAAAAAGGTGCAGGGGTGTATGGTGCTTTCTTT.

J is TRBJ1-1 and V is TRBV14; 8 nucleotides align to TRBD1. The CDR3 sequence is 15 residues long. Germline CDR1 is SGHDN and CDR2 is FVKESK. After removal of 5 bases from V and 0 bases from J, the junction contained 5 bases not matched to a gene. The CDR3: CASSSQTGVNTEAFF. In nucleotides, the CDR3 is TGTGCCAGCAGCAGTCAGACAGGGGTGAACACTGAAGCTTTCTTT.

On this clone itself: A read error may account for a junction end that differs from germline. The J gene is TRBJ2-2, the V gene TRBV19, with 7 bases aligning to TRBD1. CDR3 length: 13 residues. The germline V gene encodes CDR1 LNHDA and CDR2 SQIVND (reference sequence). CDR3 sequence (DNA): TGTGCCAGTAGTAACACAGGGGCCGGGGAGCTTCTCTTT. Protein: CASSNTGAGELLF.

J is TRBJ1-2 and V is TRBV7-9; 9 bases match TRBD1. The V and J ends lost 1 base and 2 bases, in that order; junction bases with no gene match: 2. CDR3 size: 15 residues. Germline CDR1 SEHNR, CDR2 FQNEAQ (reference sequence). The CDR3 nucleotides read TGTGCCAGCAGCTTAGTGGGGACAGGGAACTATGGCTACACCTTC. Protein sequence: CASSLVGTGNYGYTF.

This clone was counted a few times. The rearrangement joins TRBV9 to TRBJ1-2; 7 bases agree with TRBD1. The trim removed 3 bases at V and 6 bases at J, leaving 11 bases unmatched. CDR3 length: 15 amino acids. Looked up from germline, CDR1 is SGDLS and CDR2 is YYNGEE. CDR3 coding DNA: TGTGCCAGCAGCGCACAACAGGGGAACGTTGATGGCTACACCTTC. This gives the protein CASSAQQGNVDGYTF.